These 29 T cell receptor beta chains share one sample of origin, sequenced in a study of T cell repertoires in cytomegalovirus infection. TCRdb processed the reads anew with MiXCR; each CDR3 protein has one entry. Altogether 100,000 or so distinct CDR3 sequences are present, about 25% being singletons, with the ten largest covering roughly two fifths. The sample taken for sequencing was CD8+ T cells from PBMCs. The receptors come from a human donor in good health (CMV status not recorded). Some clones in this sample may be carry-over from other donors' samples.

This clonotype was seen at least ten times. The rearrangement joins TRBV7-9 to TRBJ2-1; possible D gene TRBD2, 6 bases. The ends were cut back, 1 base at V and 4 bases at J, with 11 bases in the middle. The CDR3 contains 15 residues. Germline lookup yields CDR1 SEHNR and CDR2 FQNEAQ (reference sequence). The CDR3 DNA reads TGTGCCAGCAGCTTAGGTCGGGGGAAGTACAATGAGCAGTTCTTC. Protein: CASSLGRGKYNEQFF.

The rearrangement uses TRBV7-8 and TRBJ2-1; the match to TRBD1 covers 9 bases. The ends lost 3 bases at V and 6 bases at J; junction bases unmatched: 9. Germline V lookup: CDR1 SGHVS, CDR2 FQNEAQ. This CDR3 comprises 16 residues. CDR3 DNA: TGTGCCAGCAGCTTCGCCGACCTGGACAGGGGCAATGAGCAGTTCTTC. Amino acid sequence: CASSFADLDRGNEQFF.

This clonotype was observed at least ten times. The rearrangement uses TRBV7-2 and TRBJ1-2; 8 nucleotides match TRBD1. The germline V gene encodes CDR1 SGHTA and CDR2 FQGNSA. Trimming cost V 2 bases and J 6 bases; bases outside gene matches: 11. The CDR3 extends over 16 amino acids. The CDR3, as DNA: TGTGCCAGCAGCTTATTCGACAGGGGTTTAGGGGATGGCTACACCTTC. Protein: CASSLFDRGLGDGYTF.

The gene calls are TRBV6-6 and TRBJ2-4; D uncertain. In germline, CDR1 is MNHNY, CDR2 SVGAGI (reference sequence). This CDR3 has 12 amino acids. V was clipped by 0 bases and J by 15 bases, with 12 bases between them. CDR3 sequence (DNA): TGTGCCAGCAGTTACTCCGTTGCCGTCCGGTACTTC. Protein: CASSYSVAVRYF.

This clonotype was counted only a few times. The V gene is TRBV11-1, the J gene TRBJ2-7; possible D gene TRBD1, 5 bases. Germline loops: CDR1 SGHAT, CDR2 FQDESV (reference sequence). This CDR3 is 14 amino acids long. The germline V and J ends were trimmed by 0 bases and 3 bases, with 9 bases remaining between them. This CDR3 reads CASSLAGEGYEQYF. The CDR3 bases are TGTGCCAGCAGCTTAGCAGGGGAAGGCTACGAGCAGTACTTC.

Details on this clonotype: A much larger clone sits a single nucleotide away, making a read error possible. The genes are TRBV19 and TRBJ1-1, with D hard to call. Germline CDR1 reads LNHDA; CDR2 reads SQIVND (reference sequence). This CDR3 contains 16 residues. The DNA of the CDR3 is TGTGTCAGTACCTCAAGTAAGGCGGTCATGAACACTGAAGCTTTCTTT. Translation gives CVSTSSKAVMNTEAFF.

V usage is TRBV27 and J usage is TRBJ1-1; 9 nucleotides match TRBD1. The ends lost 5 bases at V and 4 bases at J; junction bases unmatched: 8. From germline, CDR1 is MNHEY and CDR2 SMNVEV (reference sequence). The CDR3 extends over 15 amino acids. The CDR3 sequence: CASSLDRGFATEAFF. The CDR3 nucleotides are TGTGCCAGCAGTCTGGACAGGGGATTTGCCACTGAAGCTTTCTTT.

This clonotype was seen ten or more times. The chain combines TRBV11-2 with TRBJ1-4, with 8 bases identical to TRBD1. Per the germline V gene, CDR1 is SGHAT and CDR2 is FQNNGV. This CDR3 comprises 15 residues. V gave up 3 bases and J gave up 5 bases; unmatched junction bases: 5. In nucleotides, the CDR3 is TGTGCCAGCAGCTTCCCAGGGGGCTACAATGAAAAACTGTTTTTT. It yields the protein CASSFPGGYNEKLFF. Drawing the rest from reference TRBV11-2 and TRBJ1-4, the complete variable domain is EAGVAQSPRYKIIEKRQSVAFWCNPISGHATLYWYQQILGQGPKLLIQFQNNGVVDDSQLPKDRFSAERLKGVDSTLKIQPAKLEDSAVYLCASSFPGGYNEKLFFGSGTQLSVL.

This clonotype appeared many times. This chain uses TRBV12-5 with TRBJ1-1; maybe TRBD1 (6 bases). The CDR3 totals 13 residues. Trimming shortened V by 2 bases and J by 5 bases, and 9 bases separated the two germline ends. Germline CDR1 is LGHNT and CDR2 is FRNRAP. The chain's CDR3 is CASGLQGRTEAFF. CDR3 sequence (DNA): TGTGCTAGTGGTTTGCAGGGGAGGACTGAAGCTTTCTTT.

V and J are TRBV10-3 and TRBJ2-2, with D hard to call. The CDR3 length is 13 residues. From germline, CDR1 is ENHRY and CDR2 SYGVKD. V was shortened by 2 bases and J by 9 bases, with 10 bases between the two germline ends. For the CDR3, the DNA is TGTGCCATCAGTGAGCCCGGACGGTGGGAGCTGTTTTTT. Protein: CAISEPGRWELFF.

This clonotype was seen ten or more times. J is TRBJ2-1 and V is TRBV6-2 or TRBV6-3; 12 nucleotides agree with TRBD2. This CDR3 is 16 amino acids long. Germline V gene data show CDR1 as MNHEY and CDR2 as SVGEGT. J lost 7 bases, V lost 0 bases, and 4 bases had no gene match. DNA of the CDR3: TGTGCCAGCAGTTACTCGGCTAGCGGGAGGGCGAATGAGCAGTTCTTC. Translating it yields CASSYSASGRANEQFF.

This clonotype has only one observation. One end of the junction is discordant with germline, which a read error may explain. This rearrangement joins TRBV2 to TRBJ1-5, with 7 bases that match TRBD1. Germline V gene data show CDR1 as SNHLY and CDR2 as FYNNEI. The CDR3 loop spans 14 amino acids. The CDR3 bases are TGTGCCAGCAGAGAAGACAGGGATTATCAGCCCCAGCATTTT. It codes for CASREDRDYQPQHF.

This clonotype appeared many times. The chain has TRBV20-1 and TRBJ2-4; D is unclear. The germline V gene has CDR1 DFQATT and CDR2 SNEGSKA (reference sequence). This CDR3 has 14 residues. V lost 5 bases and J 8 bases, leaving 19 bases between the germline ends. CDR3 protein: CSAPTLERNDIQYF. CDR3 in DNA: TGCAGTGCTCCAACCTTAGAAAGGAACGACATTCAGTACTTC.

This clonotype was observed many times. The genes are TRBV7-6 and TRBJ2-3, with 8 positions matching TRBD1. With V trimmed by 5 bases and J by 3 bases, 4 bases remained unmatched. Germline V gene sequence: CDR1 SGHVS, CDR2 FNYEAQ. This CDR3 comprises 14 residues. The CDR3 here is CASSPDRETDTQYF. As DNA, the CDR3 is TGTGCCAGCAGCCCGGACAGGGAGACAGATACGCAGTATTTT. The whole variable domain, remainder taken from reference TRBV7-6 and TRBJ2-3, is GAGVSQSPRYKVTKRGQDVALRCDPISGHVSLYWYRQALGQGPEFLTYFNYEAQQDKSGLPNDRFSAERPEGSISTLTIQRTEQRDSAMYRCASSPDRETDTQYFGPGTRLTVL.

This clonotype was seen a few times. The V gene is TRBV4-3, the J gene TRBJ2-1; TRBD1 matches at 9 bases. The V gene end was trimmed by 5 bases and the J gene end by 9 bases; junction bases not matched to a gene: 8. The CDR3 length is 14 residues. Germline CDR1 is LGHNA and CDR2 is YSLEER. The CDR3 DNA sequence: TGCGCCAGCAGCGACACAGGGGGCAGGAGTGAGCAGTTCTTC. Translation gives CASSDTGGRSEQFF.

The chain has TRBV4-1 and TRBJ1-2; maybe TRBD1 (5 bases). Trimming pared 3 bases from V and 4 bases from J, leaving 18 bases between. The germline gives CDR1 MGHRA, CDR2 YSYEKL. This CDR3 has 16 amino acids. The CDR3 region is CASSHDGGGWFYGYTF. In nucleotides, the CDR3 is TGCGCCAGCAGCCACGACGGGGGGGGGTGGTTCTATGGCTACACCTTC.

The chain uses TRBV29-1 and TRBJ2-3; perhaps TRBD1 as D (5 bases). Germline CDR1 reads SQVTM; CDR2 reads ANQGSEA. This CDR3 contains 18 residues. V was shortened by 2 bases and J by 6 bases, with 27 bases between the two germline ends. CDR3: CSVELFLGAKRPKDTQYF. In nucleotides, the CDR3 is TGCAGCGTTGAATTGTTCTTAGGGGCGAAGCGCCCGAAGGATACGCAGTATTTT.

The rearrangement joins TRBV14 to TRBJ2-7, with D maybe TRBD2 (6 bases). The CDR3 consists of 16 residues. V lost 1 base, J lost 0 bases, and 13 bases lay in between. Per germline, CDR1 SGHDN and CDR2 FVKESK. The DNA of the CDR3 is TGTGCCAGCAGCCAAGGGGGGAGGAGGCTCTCCTACGAGCAGTACTTC. Its protein product is CASSQGGRRLSYEQYF. Full variable domain (remainder filled in from reference TRBV14 and TRBJ2-7): EAGVTQFPSHSVIEKGQTVTLRCDPISGHDNLYWYRRVMGKEIKFLLHFVKESKQDESGMPNNRFLAERTGGTYSTLKVQPAELEDSGVYFCASSQGGRRLSYEQYFGPGTRLTVT.

As for this clonotype: Being one base from a much bigger clone, this may be a read error. The chain recombines TRBV7-6 with TRBJ1-5, with D perhaps matching TRBD1 (6 bases). With 5 bases removed from V and 3 bases from J, the gap between germline ends came to 11 bases. The germline V gene has CDR1 SGHVS and CDR2 FNYEAQ. This CDR3 has 14 residues. DNA for the CDR3: TGTGCCAGCAGCGATACAGGGCTCAATCAGCCCCAGCATTTT. Encoded protein: CASSDTGLNQPQHF.

The chain links TRBV19 to TRBJ1-1, with D perhaps TRBD1 (6 bases). V was clipped by 7 bases and J by 5 bases, with 20 bases between them. CDR1 LNHDA and CDR2 SQIVND come from the germline V gene (reference sequence). This CDR3 spans 15 amino acids. The CDR3: CASTGRGTARTEAFF. CDR3 bases: TGTGCCAGTACAGGGAGGGGGACCGCGAGGACTGAAGCTTTCTTT.

The V gene is TRBV30, the J gene TRBJ2-2, with D unclear. The CDR3 covers 12 residues. The V end lost 0 bases, the J end lost 10 bases, and 9 bases lay between the germline ends. CDR1 is GTSNPN, CDR2 SVGIG, per germline (reference sequence). CDR3: CAWSVIGKELFF. The CDR3 region has the DNA TGTGCCTGGAGTGTCATAGGAAAGGAGCTGTTTTTT. The full variable domain, in which reference TRBV30 and TRBJ2-2 provide the parts outside the CDR3, is SQTIHQWPATLVQPVGSPLSLECTVEGTSNPNLYWYRQAAGRGLQLLFYSVGIGQISSEVPQNLSASRPQDRQFILSSKKLLLSDSGFYLCAWSVIGKELFFGEGSRLTVL.

This clonotype was seen repeatedly, ten times or more. This sequence joins TRBV7-8 and TRBJ2-7; D uncertain. The CDR3 length is 12 residues. Germline V gives CDR1 SGHVS, CDR2 FQNEAQ. The V end lost 5 bases, the J end lost 3 bases, and 8 bases lay between the germline ends. This chain's CDR3 is CASSQRLYEQYF. DNA for the CDR3: TGTGCCAGCAGCCAAAGGCTCTACGAGCAGTACTTC.

The chain links TRBV10-1 to TRBJ1-2, with D possibly TRBD1 on 5 matching bases. Trimming stripped 8 bases from V and 5 bases from J, with 12 bases between. Germline lookup yields CDR1 WNHNN and CDR2 SYGVQD (reference sequence). The CDR3 is 12 residues long. CDR3 bases: TGCGCCAGCGGGACGACATCTTATGGCTACACCTTC. Translated, it gives CASGTTSYGYTF.

This clonotype was observed many times. The V and J genes are TRBV5-6 and TRBJ1-1; maybe TRBD1 (5 bases). Trimming took off 0 bases at V and 0 bases at J, with 12 bases between the two ends. This CDR3 is built from 16 residues. Germline assignment: CDR1 SGHDT and CDR2 YYEEEE. The CDR3 sequence: CASSLAGRGLNTEAFF. The CDR3 DNA sequence: TGTGCCAGCAGCTTGGCCGGTAGGGGTTTGAACACTGAAGCTTTCTTT.

This rearrangement joins TRBV19 to TRBJ2-7; unclear D gene. The CDR3 contains 14 residues. Deletions cut 10 bases from V and 1 base from J, with 17 bases between. Germline values: CDR1 LNHDA, CDR2 SQIVND (reference sequence). CDR3 DNA: TGTGCCACGAAGGTGGGCAGCCCTTCCTACGAGCAGTACTTC. Residues: CATKVGSPSYEQYF.

This clonotype occurred many times. V and J are TRBV7-2 and TRBJ2-1; TRBD2 agrees at 8 bases. In germline, CDR1 is SGHTA, CDR2 FQGNSA. This CDR3 has 17 amino acids. V dropped 2 bases and J dropped 0; count of bases not matched to a gene: 6. The CDR3 DNA reads TGTGCCAGCAGCTTATCCCCGGGACTAGGCTCCTACAATGAGCAGTTCTTC. This gives the protein CASSLSPGLGSYNEQFF. Filled out from reference TRBV7-2 and TRBJ2-1, the complete variable domain reads GAGVSQSPSNKVTEKGKDVELRCDPISGHTALYWYRQSLGQGLEFLIYFQGNSAPDKSGLPSDRFSAERTGGSVSTLTIQRTQQEDSAVYLCASSLSPGLGSYNEQFFGPGTRLTVL.

This clonotype has a handful of counts. The CDR3 sequence: CSARDPFAGFSTDTQYF. The DNA of the CDR3 is TGCAGTGCTAGAGATCCATTCGCGGGGTTTAGCACAGATACGCAGTATTTT. The J gene is TRBJ2-3, the V gene TRBV20-1; a weak D match, TRBD2 (6 bases). Germline V gene data show CDR1 as DFQATT and CDR2 as SNEGSKA (reference sequence). Trimming shortened V by 0 bases and J by 0 bases, and 16 bases separated the two germline ends. This CDR3 comprises 17 residues.

V is TRBV19 and J is TRBJ2-2; 11 bases map to TRBD1. Germline CDR1 LNHDA, CDR2 SQIVND (reference sequence). V was pared by 6 bases and J by 7 bases, with 7 bases of the junction left unmatched. CDR3 length equals 15 residues. CDR3 DNA sequence: TGTGCCAGTAGGCCGGACAGGGGGCTCGTCGGGGAGCTGTTTTTT. Translating gives CASRPDRGLVGELFF.

This clonotype was seen repeatedly, ten times or more. The chain recombines TRBV28 with TRBJ2-7, with unresolved D. Trimming cost V 7 bases and J 3 bases, with 7 bases left between them. This CDR3 comprises 11 residues. CDR1 is MDHEN, CDR2 SYDVKM, per germline. The CDR3 is CASTTSYEQYF. In DNA, the CDR3 is TGTGCCAGCACCACGAGCTACGAGCAGTACTTC.